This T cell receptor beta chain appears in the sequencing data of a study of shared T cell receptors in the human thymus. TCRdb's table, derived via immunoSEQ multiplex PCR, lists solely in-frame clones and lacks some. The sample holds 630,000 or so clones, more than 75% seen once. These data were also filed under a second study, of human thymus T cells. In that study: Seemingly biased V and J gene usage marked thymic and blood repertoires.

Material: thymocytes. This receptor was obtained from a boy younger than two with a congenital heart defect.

CDR3 region: CASSARTSGGYTQETQYF. The CDR3 region has the DNA TGTGCCAGCAGTGCCCGGACTAGCGGGGGTTACACCCAAGAGACCCAGTACTTC. This chain links TRBV6-1 with TRBJ2-5; 13 bases agree with TRBD2. CDR3 length: 18 residues. V lost 4 bases and J lost 1; bases outside the gene matches: 9. Germline loops: CDR1 MNHNS, CDR2 SASEGT.